These 23 T cell receptor beta chains came from one sample sequenced in a study of blood T cell repertoires in COVID-19. Assay: immunoSEQ multiplex PCR; the TCRdb copy retains only in-frame clones and omits some. The repertoire holds 140,000 or so clones, with approximately 88% as singletons. Specimen: peripheral blood. The receptors come from a man in his 70s with acute or convalescent COVID-19.

The chain combines TRBV11-2 with TRBJ1-5; 7 bases are a match to TRBD1. The germline V gene encodes CDR1 SGHAT and CDR2 FQNNGV. The CDR3 covers 15 residues. The J segment lost 4 bases and the V segment lost 3 bases, leaving 6 bases of the junction unmatched. DNA of the CDR3: TGTGCCAGCAGCTTCAGTCCAGGGGGAAATCAGCCCCAGCATTTT. Translation: CASSFSPGGNQPQHF.

For the CDR3, the DNA is TGTGCCAGCGGCAGGGCCCTGAACACTGAAGCTTTCTTT. This codes for CASGRALNTEAFF. The chain has TRBV6-5 and TRBJ1-1; tentatively, D is TRBD1 (5 bases). Germline V gene sequence: CDR1 MNHEY, CDR2 SVGAGI. CDR3 length equals 13 residues. V lost 8 bases to trimming and J lost 0 bases, with 10 bases between them.

The J gene is TRBJ1-4, the V gene TRBV2; D gene unclear. Germline V gene data show CDR1 as SNHLY and CDR2 as FYNNEI. The CDR3 sequence is 19 residues long. V lost 4 bases to trimming and J lost 0 bases, with 21 bases between them. For the CDR3, the DNA is TGTGCCAGCAGTGTGGAAGGACTCGGCGTCTTGGCAACTAATGAAAAACTGTTTTTT. Residues: CASSVEGLGVLATNEKLFF.

This sequence joins TRBV5-1 and TRBJ2-5; a weak D match, TRBD1 (6 bases). CDR1 and CDR2 from the germline V gene are SGHRS and YFSETQ. Trimming cost V 4 bases and J 1 base, with 11 bases left between them. The CDR3 contains 14 residues. CDR3 sequence reads: CASSEQGSQETQYF. CDR3 coding DNA: TGCGCCAGCAGCGAACAGGGATCCCAAGAGACCCAGTACTTC.

The chain joins TRBV7-9 to TRBJ1-2, with D possibly matching TRBD1 (6 bases). The germline CDR1 and CDR2 sequences are SEHNR and FQNEAQ (reference sequence). Trimming removed 5 bases at V and 3 bases at J, with 16 bases between. The CDR3 runs 15 residues. CDR3 loop: CASSPKGTGYYGYTF. The DNA of the CDR3 is TGTGCCAGCAGCCCAAAAGGAACAGGGTACTATGGCTACACCTTC. Supplemented by reference TRBV7-9 and TRBJ1-2, the full variable domain reads DTGVSQNPRHKITKRGQNVTFRCDPISEHNRLYWYRQTLGQGPEFLTYFQNEAQLEKSRLLSDRFSAERPKGSFSTLEIQRTEQGDSAMYLCASSPKGTGYYGYTFGSGTRLTVV.

This rearrangement joins TRBV7-2 to TRBJ1-4, with D unresolved. Per germline, CDR1 SGHTA and CDR2 FQGNSA. Trimming cost V 5 bases and J 5 bases, with 15 bases left between them. The CDR3 extends over 15 amino acids. The CDR3 DNA reads TGTGCCAGCAGCCCCTCCAGGCAGAGAAATGAAAAACTGTTTTTT. Residues: CASSPSRQRNEKLFF.

This clone was seen a handful of times. V gene TRBV28 combines with J gene TRBJ1-1, with 9 bases lining up with TRBD1. J lost 10 bases, V lost 6 bases, and 15 bases had no gene match. Looked up from germline, CDR1 is MDHEN and CDR2 is SYDVKM. This CDR3 has 15 amino acids. This chain's CDR3 is CASRSNRGPQSGAFF. The CDR3 nucleotides are TGTGCCAGCAGGTCCAACAGGGGGCCTCAATCTGGAGCTTTCTTT.

The CDR3 loop reads CATSETGWTDTQYF. For the CDR3, the DNA is TGTGCCACCAGTGAGACAGGTTGGACAGATACGCAGTATTTT. J is TRBJ2-3 and V is TRBV24-1; maybe TRBD1 (6 bases). Trimming removed 4 bases at V and 3 bases at J, with 10 bases between. The CDR3 covers 14 residues. CDR1 is KGHDR and CDR2 is SFDVKD in the germline V gene.

The chain has TRBV6-5 and TRBJ2-1; 12 nucleotides match TRBD2. The ends lost 5 bases at V and 7 bases at J; junction bases unmatched: 6. Germline V gene data show CDR1 as MNHEY and CDR2 as SVGAGI. This CDR3 is 15 amino acids long. The CDR3: CASSMTSGSWNEQFF. The CDR3 nucleotides are TGTGCCAGCAGTATGACTAGCGGGAGTTGGAATGAGCAGTTCTTC.

This clone was picked up one time. This chain connects TRBV5-5 to TRBJ2-5, with D perhaps matching TRBD1 (6 bases). Per germline, CDR1 SGHKS and CDR2 YYEKEE (reference sequence). This CDR3 has 16 residues. V gave up 2 bases and J gave up 3 bases, with 17 bases separating them. CDR3 nucleotide sequence: TGTGCCAGCAGCTTCCGCCCCCGGACAGCCAAAGAGACCCAGTACTTC. It codes for CASSFRPRTAKETQYF.

V usage is TRBV3-1 (or the pseudogene TRBV3-2) and J usage is TRBJ2-5; TRBD1 is a possible D gene (5 bases). The V end lost 1 base, the J end lost 3 bases, and 9 bases lay between the germline ends. The CDR3 covers 14 residues. CDR1 LGHDT and CDR2 YNNKEL come from the germline V gene (reference sequence). CDR3 in amino acids: CASSQGEGEETQYF. CDR3 bases: TGTGCCAGCAGCCAAGGGGAAGGGGAAGAGACCCAGTACTTC.

This clone was seen once. The chain couples TRBV24-1 to TRBJ2-1; 12 bases match TRBD2. In germline, CDR1 is KGHDR, CDR2 SFDVKD. V was pared by 4 bases and J by 8 bases, with 11 bases of the junction left unmatched. CDR3 length equals 17 residues. The CDR3 loop is CATSDSGLAGKIDEQFF. CDR3 DNA: TGTGCCACCAGTGACTCCGGACTAGCGGGGAAAATCGATGAGCAGTTCTTC.

This clone was observed a handful of times. The chain carries TRBV3-1 (or the pseudogene TRBV3-2) and TRBJ1-4; 7 bases match TRBD1. Germline assignment: CDR1 LGHDT and CDR2 YNNKEL (reference sequence). The CDR3 is 14 residues long. V lost 0 bases and J lost 11; bases outside the gene matches: 6. The CDR3 nucleotides read TGTGCCAGCAGCCAAGAAGGGGGCCTTGGGAAACTGTTTTTT. It encodes CASSQEGGLGKLFF.

This sequence joins TRBV27 and TRBJ1-1, with 7 bases identical to TRBD1. The junction had 19 bases not matched to a gene; V was cut back by 5 bases and J by 4 bases. The germline gives CDR1 MNHEY, CDR2 SMNVEV (reference sequence). The CDR3 contains 18 residues. CDR3 in amino acids: CASSPPFGRGGGFTEAFF. DNA for the CDR3: TGTGCCAGCAGTCCCCCATTTGGGAGAGGGGGCGGCTTCACTGAAGCTTTCTTT.

The J gene is TRBJ2-7, the V gene TRBV7-2; TRBD2 matches at 10 bases. J was trimmed by 3 bases and V by 4 bases; bases with no gene match: 9. CDR1 is SGHTA and CDR2 is FQGNSA in the germline V gene. The CDR3 loop spans 16 amino acids. The CDR3 sequence is CASSSSWTSGNYEQYF. The CDR3 DNA reads TGTGCCAGCAGCTCCTCCTGGACTAGCGGAAACTACGAGCAGTACTTC. Based on the CDR3 plus reference TRBV7-2 and TRBJ2-7, the full variable domain is GAGVSQSPSNKVTEKGKDVELRCDPISGHTALYWYRQSLGQGLEFLIYFQGNSAPDKSGLPSDRFSAERTGGSVSTLTIQRTQQEDSAVYLCASSSSWTSGNYEQYFGPGTRLTVT.

The chain joins TRBV12-3 or TRBV12-4 to TRBJ1-5; D is undetermined. V gave up 3 bases and J gave up 5 bases, with 5 bases separating them. This CDR3 is 12 amino acids long. Here the CDR3 reads CASSFVDQPQHF. CDR3 sequence (DNA): TGTGCCAGCAGTTTCGTTGATCAGCCCCAGCATTTT.

The chain is built from TRBV5-1 and TRBJ2-5, with D perhaps TRBD1 (6 bases). Trimming shortened V by 1 base and J by 2 bases, and 12 bases separated the two germline ends. CDR3 length equals 15 residues. The germline CDR1 and CDR2 sequences are SGHRS and YFSETQ. CDR3 bases: TGCGCCAGCAGCTTGTCCTGGACAGCTCAAGAGACCCAGTACTTC. This gives the protein CASSLSWTAQETQYF.

The chain combines TRBV6-6 with TRBJ2-5, with a possible D match to TRBD1 (5 bases). The V end lost 2 bases, the J end lost 5 bases, and 18 bases lay between the germline ends. Germline V CDR1 and CDR2: MNHNY, SVGAGI (reference sequence). This CDR3 is built from 16 residues. The CDR3 coding sequence is TGTGCCAGCAGTTACAAAAAAGGCAGGGTGGATGAGACCCAGTACTTC. Translation gives CASSYKKGRVDETQYF.

This chain uses TRBV19 with TRBJ2-7; 8 bases align to TRBD1. Germline trimming cut 7 bases from V and 5 bases from J; bases unmatched to any gene: 10. CDR1 is LNHDA and CDR2 is SQIVND in the germline V gene (reference sequence). The CDR3 sequence is 14 residues long. The DNA for the CDR3 is TGTGCCAGTACCCCACCGGACAGGGCTGACGAGCAGTACTTC. Amino acid sequence: CASTPPDRADEQYF.

The chain carries TRBV7-9 and TRBJ2-3; TRBD2 matches at 14 bases. V gave up 5 bases and J gave up 5 bases; unmatched junction bases: 6. CDR1 is SEHNR and CDR2 is FQNEAQ in the germline V gene (reference sequence). The CDR3 has 16 amino acids. CDR3 sequence (DNA): TGTGCCAGCAGCACCGGGACTAGCGGGGGTAGAGATACGCAGTATTTT. Its protein is CASSTGTSGGRDTQYF.

The rearrangement links TRBV14 to TRBJ1-2; D is perhaps TRBD1 (6 bases). V was cut by 8 bases and J by 3 bases, with 16 bases left in between. The germline gives CDR1 SGHDN, CDR2 FVKESK. The CDR3 loop spans 14 amino acids. For the CDR3, the DNA is TGTGCCAGCTCATTCGTGGACAGCTACTATGGCTACACCTTC. It translates to CASSFVDSYYGYTF.

This chain connects TRBV7-2 to TRBJ2-7; 12 bases align to TRBD2. V lost 5 bases and J lost 0; bases outside the gene matches: 5. The germline V gene has CDR1 SGHTA and CDR2 FQGNSA. The CDR3 spans 16 residues. CDR3 bases: TGTGCCAGCAGCCTCGGACTAGCGGGGAGCTCCTACGAGCAGTACTTC. This encodes CASSLGLAGSSYEQYF.

The chain employs TRBV9 and TRBJ2-7; 8 bases map to TRBD1. Germline V lookup: CDR1 SGDLS, CDR2 YYNGEE. V lost 5 bases and J lost 5; bases outside the gene matches: 12. This CDR3 is built from 15 residues. CDR3 sequence (DNA): TGTGCCAGCAGTTTTTCCGGGACAGGTAGGAACGAGCAGTACTTC. This gives the protein CASSFSGTGRNEQYF. Complete variable domain (other parts from reference TRBV9 and TRBJ2-7): DSGVTQTPKHLITATGQRVTLRCSPRSGDLSVYWYQQSLDQGLQFLIQYYNGEERAKGNILERFSAQQFPDLHSELNLSSLELGDSALYFCASSFSGTGRNEQYFGPGTRLTVT.